This is a list of T cell receptor beta chains from one sample in a study of CD8 T cells in ankylosing spondylitis. In TCRdb, the 5' RACE reads were re-called with MiXCR into one record per CDR3 protein. The sample contains approximately 500,000 distinct CDR3 sequences, over 9.5% of which appear only once. Input material: blood, either unsorted or a sorted T cell fraction (not recorded which). The receptors were gathered from a male donor with ankylosing spondylitis. The CDR3 runs from the conserved cysteine through the conserved F or W. The D gene is left open where the match is weak. Clone size is stated in some rows and not others, as once, few, many or a class when expanded.

TRBJ2-7,TRBV9,TRBD2,.,CASSASGRAGEQYF,TGTGCCAGCAGCGCTAGCGGGAGGGCCGGGGAGCAGTACTTC
TRBJ2-7,TRBV2,.,few,CASRSRGGGRYEQYF,TGTGCCAGCAGATCGAGGGGGGGAGGGAGGTACGAGCAGTACTTC
TRBJ2-4,TRBV27,.,.,CASSQDSTGNIQYF,TGTGCCAGCAGTCAGGACAGCACTGGGAACATTCAGTACTTC
TRBJ2-1,TRBV20-1,.,few,CSGTGRGLGEQFF,TGCAGTGGTACCGGGAGGGGGCTCGGTGAGCAGTTCTTC
TRBJ1-5,TRBV7-8,.,.,CASSYGGTQRGQPQHF,TGTGCCAGCAGCTACGGCGGCACCCAGCGGGGTCAGCCCCAGCATTTT
TRBJ2-1,TRBV5-1,TRBD2,many,CASSFSGTPYNEQFF,TGCGCCAGCAGCTTTAGCGGGACCCCCTACAATGAGCAGTTCTTC
TRBJ1-5,TRBV11-2,.,.,CASSLDWDQPQHF,TGTGCCAGCAGCTTAGACTGGGATCAGCCCCAGCATTTT
TRBJ2-5,TRBV20-1,TRBD2,.,CSARRDYQYF,TGCAGTGCTCGCCGGGACTATCAGTACTTC
TRBJ2-7,TRBV4-2,TRBD1,.,CASSQRGGDRGSYEQYF,TGTGCCAGCAGCCAAAGAGGAGGAGACAGGGGGTCCTACGAGCAGTACTTC
TRBJ2-1,TRBV20-1,TRBD2,many,CSARDVRLAELNEQFF,TGCAGTGCTAGAGATGTAAGACTAGCGGAACTAAATGAGCAGTTCTTC
TRBJ1-1,TRBV20-1,.,few,CSARPRWNTEAFF,TGCAGTGCTAGACCCAGGTGGAACACTGAAGCTTTCTTT
TRBJ2-7,TRBV5-8,.,few,CASSGPREQYF,TGTGCCAGCAGCGGTCCGCGGGAGCAGTACTTC
TRBJ2-2,TRBV6-7,.,.,CASSSITAKGTYRELFF,TGTGCCAGCAGTTCCATTACCGCGAAAGGGACATATCGGGAGCTGTTTTTT
TRBJ1-1,TRBV6-6,.,few,CASSPLMGTEAFF,TGTGCCAGCAGTCCTTTAATGGGGACTGAAGCTTTCTTT
TRBJ2-5,TRBV5-6,TRBD1,few,CASSYRGIVWETQYF,TGTGCCAGCAGCTACAGGGGAATAGTTTGGGAGACCCAGTACTTC
TRBJ2-3,TRBV29-1,.,few,CSVASQSADTQYF,TGCAGCGTTGCTTCTCAAAGCGCAGATACGCAGTATTTT
TRBJ2-3,TRBV7-2,TRBD2,.,CASSQLAGAGDTQYF,TGTGCCAGCAGCCAACTAGCGGGAGCGGGAGATACGCAGTATTTT
TRBJ2-7,TRBV10-1,TRBD2,.,CASSESLGGLATGYEQYF,TGCGCCAGCAGTGAGTCGTTGGGCGGACTAGCAACAGGGTACGAGCAGTACTTC
TRBJ1-5,TRBV12-3/TRBV12-4,.,many,CASSSGQYSNQPQHF,TGTGCCAGCAGTTCCGGACAGTATAGCAATCAGCCCCAGCATTTT
TRBJ1-6,TRBV5-1,.,.,CASSPPGAGNSPLHF,TGCGCCAGCAGCCCCCCGGGGGCTGGGAATTCACCCCTCCACTTT
TRBJ2-1,TRBV9,.,many,CASSVSPREREQFF,TGTGCCAGCAGCGTAAGTCCACGTGAACGTGAGCAGTTCTTC
TRBJ2-5,TRBV11-2,.,.,CASGPHGIQETQYF,TGTGCCAGCGGCCCTCACGGTATCCAAGAGACCCAGTACTTC
TRBJ1-5,TRBV12-3/TRBV12-4,.,many,CASSLEGYQPQHF,TGTGCCAGCAGTTTGGAGGGATATCAGCCCCAGCATTTT
TRBJ1-1,TRBV20-1,.,few,CSARVLTGTEAFF,TGCAGTGCTAGAGTCCTCACCGGGACTGAAGCTTTCTTT
TRBJ2-4,TRBV10-3,.,many,CAISERSGLTKNIQYF,TGTGCCATCAGTGAGAGGTCGGGGTTAACCAAAAACATTCAGTACTTC
TRBJ2-1,TRBV4-2,.,.,CASSQDLHSLGEQFF,TGTGCCAGCAGCCAAGATCTACACTCCCTAGGTGAGCAGTTCTTC
TRBJ2-1,TRBV20-1,TRBD2,many,CSARVAGEGNEQFF,TGCAGTGCTAGAGTGGCGGGAGAGGGCAATGAGCAGTTCTTC
TRBJ1-1,TRBV20-1,.,many,CSASLGRGTEAFF,TGCAGTGCTTCCCTGGGGCGCGGGACTGAAGCTTTCTTT
TRBJ2-7,TRBV5-6,.,few,CASSLFDRQEEQYF,TGTGCCAGCAGCTTGTTTGACAGGCAGGAGGAGCAGTACTTC
TRBJ2-5,TRBV20-1,.,few,CSADGWTQETQYF,TGCAGTGCTGATGGATGGACGCAAGAGACCCAGTACTTC
TRBJ2-1,TRBV24-1,.,.,CATSDPGRSNEQFF,TGTGCCACCAGTGACCCGGGACGATCCAATGAGCAGTTCTTC
TRBJ2-4,TRBV7-2,TRBD1,many,CASSLDRAGGKNIQYF,TGTGCCAGCAGCTTAGATAGGGCAGGGGGCAAAAACATTCAGTACTTC